This T cell receptor beta chain derives from a study of T cells in Graves' hyperthyroidism and ophthalmopathy. V was shortened by 3 bases and J by 5 bases, with 15 bases between the two germline ends. This CDR3 comprises 15 residues. Germline-derived CDR1 and CDR2 are KGHDR and SFDVKD. In this sample, this clonotype turned up many times. There were TCR beta CDR3 regions amplified from RNA transcripts. The HTBI primer set served for first-round RT-PCR of the TCR CDR3. TCRdb re-called the multiplex PCR reads through MiXCR, storing one row per CDR3 protein. The repertoire holds 300,000 to 450,000 distinct CDR3 sequences, with roughly 14% as singletons.

This chain connects TRBV24-1 to TRBJ2-5; D uncertain. This TCR was recovered from a woman aged 60-75 years with Graves' hyperthyroidism. The sample taken for sequencing was blood. The CDR3: CATSDPGSNGETQYF. CDR3 DNA: TGTGCCACCAGTGATCCCGGGTCCAACGGCGAGACCCAGTACTTC.